The 30 T cell receptor beta chains below come from one sample, sequenced in a study of T cell responses to AZD1222 COVID-19 vaccine. Repertoires were generated with immunoSEQ multiplex PCR, while TCRdb's copy carries only in-frame clones and drops some. The sample yields tens of thousands of clones, more than 75% seen once. The sample in question was peripheral blood, obtained on day 0 of AZD1222 vaccination. The receptors here all came from an adult in good health.

The chain recombines TRBV11-2 with TRBJ2-2; D ambiguous. The CDR3 covers 16 residues. The V end was cut by 4 bases, the J end by 0 bases, with 12 bases between. Germline assignment: CDR1 SGHAT and CDR2 FQNNGV. The CDR3 spells CASSSVRGTNTGELFF. The CDR3 nucleotides are TGTGCCAGCAGCTCCGTACGAGGTACGAACACCGGGGAGCTGTTTTTT.

V is TRBV21-1 and J is TRBJ1-5. TRBV21-1 is a pseudogene. This CDR3 is built from 11 residues. CDR3: CASSSYQPQHF. Here the CDR3 DNA reads TGTGCCAGCAGTTCGTATCAGCCCCAGCATTTT.

The rearrangement joins TRBV30 to TRBJ1-2, with TRBD1 matching over 7 bases. Germline assignment: CDR1 GTSNPN and CDR2 SVGIG (reference sequence). The CDR3 contains 11 residues. The CDR3 is CADRVKGGYTF. CDR3 DNA: TGTGCTGACAGGGTGAAGGGGGGCTACACCTTC. Based on the CDR3 plus reference TRBV30 and TRBJ1-2, the full variable domain is SQTIHQWPATLVQPVGSPLSLECTVEGTSNPNLYWYRQAAGRGLQLLFYSVGIGQISSEVPQNLSASRPQDRQFILSSKKLLLSDSGFYLCADRVKGGYTFGSGTRLTVV.

This chain connects TRBV9 to TRBJ1-2; D is possibly TRBD1 (6 bases). The CDR3 is 16 residues long. The germline V gene has CDR1 SGDLS and CDR2 YYNGEE. Between the trimmed V and J ends, which lost 3 bases and 8 bases, there was a span of 23 bases. For the CDR3, the DNA is TGTGCCAGCAGCGAGGGGGGAGGACAGCTTATTTCCGGCTACACCTTC. Residues: CASSEGGGQLISGYTF.

The chain is built from TRBV19 and TRBJ2-1; no reliable D call. This CDR3 has 12 residues. From germline, CDR1 is LNHDA and CDR2 SQIVND (reference sequence). Deletions cut 8 bases from V and 6 bases from J, with 11 bases between. The CDR3: CASLSLSNEQFF. CDR3 sequence (DNA): TGTGCCAGTCTATCTTTGAGCAATGAGCAGTTCTTC.

The V call is TRBV12-2, the J call TRBJ2-1; the table names TRBD2, a call not compared with the DNA. TRBV12-2 is a recognized pseudogene. CDR3 length equals 18 residues. The DNA for the CDR3 is TGTGCAAGTCGCTTCGCGCCCGCGGCGGGAGAGGTCCGGGGTGAGCAGTTCTTC. Translating it yields CASRFAPAAGEVRGEQFF.

The chain uses TRBV3-1 (or the pseudogene TRBV3-2) and TRBJ2-5; D remains ambiguous. The germline CDR1 and CDR2 sequences are LGHDT and YNNKEL (reference sequence). The CDR3 sequence is 17 residues long. V shed 1 base and J shed 1 base, with 16 bases lying between them. The CDR3 sequence: CASSQVGARTIQETQYF. The CDR3 DNA reads TGTGCCAGCAGCCAAGTAGGCGCGAGAACAATCCAAGAGACCCAGTACTTC.

This chain uses TRBV13 with TRBJ1-5; 7 bases are a match to TRBD2. The DNA matches TRBJ2-3 better at its end, which makes the J call doubtful. Germline V gene sequence: CDR1 PRHDT, CDR2 FYEKMQ (reference sequence). This CDR3 contains 16 residues. Written as DNA, the CDR3 is TGTGCCAGCAGCCATCTCTCGGGGAGGGGCAATCAGCCCCAGTATTTT. Translated, it gives CASSHLSGRGNQPQYF.

This clone was counted between two and nine times. The chain couples TRBV18 to TRBJ2-3; TRBD1 might be the D (6 bases). Trimming cost V 4 bases and J 7 bases, with 15 bases left between them. Per germline, CDR1 KGHSH and CDR2 LQKENI. This CDR3 contains 14 residues. This CDR3 is CASSLGQGGNTQYF. The CDR3 DNA is TGTGCCAGCTCACTGGGCCAAGGGGGAAATACGCAGTATTTT.

The chain uses TRBV28 and TRBJ2-6; no clear D. This CDR3 is 16 amino acids long. Per the germline V gene, CDR1 is MDHEN and CDR2 is SYDVKM. V was clipped by 6 bases and J by 0 bases, with 12 bases between them. CDR3 sequence reads: CASRGSQFSGANVLTF. The CDR3 nucleotides read TGTGCCAGCAGAGGTTCACAGTTCTCTGGGGCCAACGTCCTGACTTTC.

This clone was seen more than once but under ten times. This sequence joins TRBV19 and TRBJ2-1; 9 bases line up with TRBD2. J gave up 6 bases and V 7 bases, and 7 bases lay outside the gene matches. Germline V gene sequence: CDR1 LNHDA, CDR2 SQIVND (reference sequence). The CDR3 has 14 residues. This CDR3 is CASTLSGRFNEQFF. The DNA for the CDR3 is TGTGCCAGTACATTGAGCGGGAGGTTCAATGAGCAGTTCTTC.

The rearrangement uses TRBV14 and TRBJ2-7, with 12 positions matching TRBD2. The V and J ends lost 5 bases and 5 bases, in that order; junction bases with no gene match: 4. Germline V gene sequence: CDR1 SGHDN, CDR2 FVKESK. The CDR3 length is 14 residues. The CDR3 coding sequence is TGTGCCAGCAGCACTAGCGGGAGGAGTCACGAGCAGTACTTC. Residues: CASSTSGRSHEQYF.

This chain uses TRBV7-8 with TRBJ2-7, with 7 bases lining up with TRBD2. This CDR3 has 16 residues. Looked up from germline, CDR1 is SGHVS and CDR2 is FQNEAQ. V dropped 4 bases and J dropped 0; count of bases not matched to a gene: 9. DNA for the CDR3: TGTGCCAGCAGCTCATTAGGGCGGGGGAGCTCCTACGAGCAGTACTTC. Its protein is CASSSLGRGSSYEQYF.

The chain links TRBV9 to TRBJ2-6; D call uncertain. This CDR3 is 14 amino acids long. Trimming stripped 5 bases from V and 0 bases from J, with 6 bases between. CDR1 and CDR2 from the germline V gene are SGDLS and YYNGEE. The CDR3 region is CASSLYSGANVLTF. The DNA of the CDR3 is TGTGCCAGCAGTCTTTACTCTGGGGCCAACGTCCTGACTTTC.

The rearrangement uses TRBV7-8 and TRBJ1-4, with 7 bases fitting TRBD1. Germline trimming cut 5 bases from V and 4 bases from J; bases unmatched to any gene: 4. The CDR3 consists of 14 residues. Per germline, CDR1 SGHVS and CDR2 FQNEAQ. DNA for the CDR3: TGTGCCAGCAGCACGGGACAGTTTAATGAAAAACTGTTTTTT. Translated, it gives CASSTGQFNEKLFF.

To note about this clone: Different DNA sequences within this sample yield the same CDR3. This chain joins TRBV5-1 and TRBJ2-2; D is unclear. This CDR3 has 14 amino acids. Trimming stripped 0 bases from V and 4 bases from J, with 7 bases between. CDR1 is SGHRS and CDR2 is YFSETQ in the germline V gene. The CDR3 sequence: CASSLVGGTGELFF. CDR3 nucleotides: TGCGCCAGCAGCTTGGTTGGTGGCACCGGGGAGCTGTTTTTT.

The chain joins TRBV6-5 to TRBJ2-7; D not certain. The germline CDR1 and CDR2 sequences are MNHEY and SVGAGI. This CDR3 is 13 amino acids long. The V and J ends lost 6 bases and 4 bases respectively, with 13 bases between them. The CDR3 spells CASSRGLRYEQYF. For the CDR3, the DNA is TGTGCCAGCAGCCGTGGGTTGAGGTACGAGCAGTACTTC.

This clone was seen more than once but under ten times. V and J are TRBV28 and TRBJ1-6, with a possible D match to TRBD1 (5 bases). V lost 6 bases and J lost 9, with 15 bases in between. The germline V gene has CDR1 MDHEN and CDR2 SYDVKM. This CDR3 region has 14 residues. In DNA form, the CDR3 reads TGTGCCAGCAGCCAGGCGGGACGCGGTTCACCCCTCCACTTT. As protein: CASSQAGRGSPLHF.

The rearrangement links TRBV7-8 to TRBJ2-7, with 8 bases identical to TRBD2. The CDR3 runs to 16 residues. V trimming: 1 base; J trimming: 5 bases; junction bases outside the gene matches: 10. CDR1 is SGHVS and CDR2 is FQNEAQ in the germline V gene. CDR3 region: CASSLGGLVGGHEQYF. In DNA, the CDR3 is TGTGCCAGCAGCTTAGGGGGACTAGTCGGGGGGCACGAGCAGTACTTC.

V is TRBV3-1 (or the pseudogene TRBV3-2) and J is TRBJ1-2; a weak D match, TRBD1 (5 bases). This CDR3 has 11 residues. V was trimmed by 3 bases and J by 14 bases, leaving 13 bases between them. Germline loops: CDR1 LGHDT, CDR2 YNNKEL (reference sequence). CDR3 sequence reads: CASSQASTVTF. For the CDR3, the DNA is TGTGCCAGCAGCCAGGCATCGACAGTTACCTTC.

The rearrangement joins TRBV11-2 to TRBJ2-3; TRBD2 is a possible D gene (6 bases). The CDR3 extends over 13 amino acids. Germline values: CDR1 SGHAT, CDR2 FQNNGV. Trimming removed 0 bases from V and 9 bases from J, with 10 bases in between. The CDR3 reads CASSLEPAGTQYF. CDR3 sequence (DNA): TGTGCCAGCAGCTTAGAACCCGCGGGGACGCAGTATTTT.

The chain couples TRBV11-1 to TRBJ2-2; D is uncertain. The germline gives CDR1 SGHAT, CDR2 FQDESV (reference sequence). This CDR3 comprises 14 residues. V lost 3 bases and J 0 bases, leaving 5 bases between the germline ends. The CDR3 coding sequence is TGTGCCAGCAGCTTTGGGGCGAACACCGGGGAGCTGTTTTTT. Translating gives CASSFGANTGELFF.

Comment on this clone: Germline is not matched at one junction end, which may reflect a read error. The J gene is TRBJ2-1, the V gene TRBV29-1; D is ambiguous. The CDR3 runs to 9 residues. The V gene's germline CDR1 is SQVTM and CDR2 ANQGSEA. The CDR3 protein is CSVGRERFF. Written as DNA, the CDR3 is TGCAGCGTTGGACGCGAGCGGTTCTTC.

The chain combines TRBV14 with TRBJ1-4, with 7 bases aligning to TRBD1. Trimming took 1 base from V and 8 from J; bases not matched to a gene: 25. This CDR3 spans 21 amino acids. Per germline, CDR1 SGHDN and CDR2 FVKESK. CDR3 protein: CASSQVAPMTGSAVRGEKLFF. CDR3 in DNA: TGTGCCAGCAGCCAAGTTGCCCCAATGACAGGGTCGGCCGTAAGGGGGGAAAAACTGTTTTTT.

This chain links TRBV9 with TRBJ1-2; TRBD1 agrees at 8 bases. Germline loops: CDR1 SGDLS, CDR2 YYNGEE. This CDR3 comprises 14 residues. V dropped 2 bases and J dropped 8; count of bases not matched to a gene: 8. The CDR3 DNA reads as TGTGCCAGCAGCGTGGCGCCAGGGGGCAGCGGCTACACCTTC. Its translation is CASSVAPGGSGYTF. Complete variable domain (other parts from reference TRBV9 and TRBJ1-2): DSGVTQTPKHLITATGQRVTLRCSPRSGDLSVYWYQQSLDQGLQFLIQYYNGEERAKGNILERFSAQQFPDLHSELNLSSLELGDSALYFCASSVAPGGSGYTFGSGTRLTVV.

The rearrangement uses TRBV11-2 and TRBJ1-6, with D possibly matching TRBD1 (5 bases). V was shortened by 0 bases and J by 7 bases, with 10 bases between the two germline ends. This CDR3 is built from 15 residues. The germline CDR1 and CDR2 sequences are SGHAT and FQNNGV. CDR3 DNA: TGTGCCAGCAGCTTAGAATGGGGGTCGAATTCACCCCTCCACTTT. Protein product: CASSLEWGSNSPLHF.

This clone was found a few times. This chain links TRBV2 with TRBJ2-2; 9 bases are shared with TRBD2. V was pared by 6 bases and J by 3 bases, with 8 bases of the junction left unmatched. Germline assignment: CDR1 SNHLY and CDR2 FYNNEI. The CDR3 is made up of 16 amino acids. The CDR3 spells CASRTGTSLYTGELFF. The CDR3, as DNA: TGTGCCAGCAGAACCGGGACTAGCCTTTACACCGGGGAGCTGTTTTTT.

The chain links TRBV5-1 to TRBJ1-4; D is perhaps TRBD1 (5 bases). Germline loops: CDR1 SGHRS, CDR2 YFSETQ. V lost 1 base and J 3 bases, leaving 10 bases between the germline ends. CDR3 length: 15 amino acids. The CDR3 sequence: CASSLRGEPNEKLFF. The CDR3 nucleotides are TGCGCCAGCAGCTTGAGGGGAGAGCCTAATGAAAAACTGTTTTTT.

This rearrangement joins TRBV5-6 to TRBJ2-2; D remains ambiguous. This CDR3 is 12 amino acids long. The germline CDR1 and CDR2 sequences are SGHDT and YYEEEE. Trimming removed 3 bases at V and 4 bases at J, with 4 bases between. This chain's CDR3 is CASSWGTGELFF. Written as DNA, the CDR3 is TGTGCCAGCAGCTGGGGCACCGGGGAGCTGTTTTTT.

The genes are TRBV27 and TRBJ1-2; TRBD1 matches 11 bases. CDR1 is MNHEY and CDR2 is SMNVEV in the germline V gene (reference sequence). The CDR3 has 18 amino acids. V lost 3 bases to trimming and J lost 4 bases; unmatched junction nucleotides: 13. CDR3 in DNA: TGTGCCAGCAGTTTTGCCCACCCGGGACAGGGGGGGATCTATGGCTACACCTTC. Translated, it gives CASSFAHPGQGGIYGYTF.